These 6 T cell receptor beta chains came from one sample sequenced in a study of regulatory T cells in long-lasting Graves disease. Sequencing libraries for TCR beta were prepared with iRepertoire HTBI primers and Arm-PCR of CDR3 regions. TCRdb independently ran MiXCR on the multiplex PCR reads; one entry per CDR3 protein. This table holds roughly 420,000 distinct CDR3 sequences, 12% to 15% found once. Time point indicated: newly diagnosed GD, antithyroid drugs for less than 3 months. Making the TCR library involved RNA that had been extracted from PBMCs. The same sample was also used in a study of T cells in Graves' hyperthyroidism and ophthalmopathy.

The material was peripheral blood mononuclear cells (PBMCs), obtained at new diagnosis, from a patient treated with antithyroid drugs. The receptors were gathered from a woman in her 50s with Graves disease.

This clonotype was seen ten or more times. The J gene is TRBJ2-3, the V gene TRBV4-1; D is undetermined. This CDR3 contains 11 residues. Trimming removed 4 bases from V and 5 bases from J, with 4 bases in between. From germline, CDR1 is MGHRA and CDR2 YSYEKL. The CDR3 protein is CASSREDTQYF. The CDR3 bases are TGCGCCAGCAGCCGAGAAGATACGCAGTATTTT.

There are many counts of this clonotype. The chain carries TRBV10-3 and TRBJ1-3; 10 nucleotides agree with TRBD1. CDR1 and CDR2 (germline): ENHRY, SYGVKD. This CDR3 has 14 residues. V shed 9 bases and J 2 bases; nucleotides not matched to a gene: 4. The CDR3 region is CAIWDRGTGNTIYF. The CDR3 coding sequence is TGTGCCATTTGGGACAGGGGAACTGGAAACACCATATATTTT.

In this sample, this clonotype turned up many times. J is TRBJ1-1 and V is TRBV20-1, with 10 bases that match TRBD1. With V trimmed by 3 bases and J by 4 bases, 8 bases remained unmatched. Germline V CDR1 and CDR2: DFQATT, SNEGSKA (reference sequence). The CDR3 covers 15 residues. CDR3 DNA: TGCAGTGCTAGTGGAAGGGACAGGGGATTCACTGAAGCTTTCTTT. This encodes CSASGRDRGFTEAFF.

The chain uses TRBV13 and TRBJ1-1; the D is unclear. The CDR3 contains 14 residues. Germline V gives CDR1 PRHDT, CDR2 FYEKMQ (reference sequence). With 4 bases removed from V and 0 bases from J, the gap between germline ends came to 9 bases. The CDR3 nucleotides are TGTGCCAGCAGCTCCCGGTCAGTGAACACTGAAGCTTTCTTT. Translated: CASSSRSVNTEAFF.

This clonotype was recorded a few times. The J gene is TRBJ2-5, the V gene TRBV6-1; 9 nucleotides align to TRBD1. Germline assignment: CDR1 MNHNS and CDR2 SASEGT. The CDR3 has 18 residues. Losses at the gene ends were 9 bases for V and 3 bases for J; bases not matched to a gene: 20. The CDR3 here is CASSGQGSPRAPEETQYF. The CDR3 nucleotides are TGTGCCAGTTCGGGACAGGGAAGCCCCCGTGCCCCCGAAGAGACCCAGTACTTC.

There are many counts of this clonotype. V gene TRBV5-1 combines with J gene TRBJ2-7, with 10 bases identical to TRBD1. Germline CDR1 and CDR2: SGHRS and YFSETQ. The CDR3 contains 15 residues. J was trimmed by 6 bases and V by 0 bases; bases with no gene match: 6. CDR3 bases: TGCGCCAGCAGCTTGGACGGAGGGACAGGGGCCGAGCAGTACTTC. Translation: CASSLDGGTGAEQYF.